The 20 T cell receptor beta chains below were found in one sample sequenced in a study of T cell responses to AZD1222 COVID-19 vaccine. Clones were read by immunoSEQ multiplex PCR, and TCRdb kept only the in-frame ones, dropping some. The sample contains 70,000 to 95,000 clones, roughly 90% of which appear only once. The source material was peripheral blood, sampled on day 0 of AZD1222 vaccination. Every receptor here comes from an adult in good health.

The CDR3 reads CASSGGDRENEQFF. The CDR3 DNA follows: TGTGCCAGCAGTGGCGGGGACAGGGAGAATGAGCAGTTCTTC. V and J are TRBV9 and TRBJ2-1; 9 bases line up with TRBD1. V dropped 5 bases and J dropped 7; count of bases not matched to a gene: 7. The CDR3 loop spans 14 amino acids. Germline CDR1 is SGDLS and CDR2 is YYNGEE.

The chain has TRBV7-2 and TRBJ2-5, with 8 positions matching TRBD2. The J segment lost 4 bases and the V segment lost 1 base, leaving 5 bases of the junction unmatched. The CDR3 consists of 15 residues. Looked up from germline, CDR1 is SGHTA and CDR2 is FQGNSA. The CDR3 DNA follows: TGTGCCAGCAGCTTAGACGGGAGGGCCCGAGAGACCCAGTACTTC. Translated: CASSLDGRARETQYF.

The chain has TRBV11-3 and TRBJ2-1; weak D call: TRBD2 (6 bases). The V gene lost 0 bases and the J gene lost 9 bases, with 9 bases spanning the gap. Germline V gene lookup returns CDR1 SGHNT and CDR2 YENEEA. CDR3 length: 13 residues. CDR3 DNA: TGTGCCAGCAGCTTAGAACTAGCTATTGAGCAGTTCTTC. Amino acids: CASSLELAIEQFF. Looking up the rest from reference TRBV11-3 and TRBJ2-1 gives the full variable domain: EAGVVQSPRYKIIEKKQPVAFWCNPISGHNTLYWYLQNLGQGPELLIRYENEEAVDDSQLPKDRFSAERLKGVDSTLKIQPAELGDSAVYLCASSLELAIEQFFGPGTRLTVL.

The CDR3 protein is CASSFRTGGGYTF. The CDR3 DNA reads as TGTGCCAGCAGCTTTCGGACAGGGGGAGGCTACACCTTC. The chain couples TRBV5-6 to TRBJ1-2; 10 bases fit TRBD1. CDR3 length equals 13 residues. V shed 2 bases, J shed 8 bases, and the junction held 3 bases outside the gene matches. Germline V gene sequence: CDR1 SGHDT, CDR2 YYEEEE.

V is TRBV3-1 (or the pseudogene TRBV3-2) and J is TRBJ1-4; 7 bases line up with TRBD1. Germline-derived CDR1 and CDR2 are LGHDT and YNNKEL (reference sequence). V lost 4 bases to trimming and J lost 5 bases; unmatched junction nucleotides: 7. The CDR3 contains 15 residues. DNA of the CDR3: TGTGCCAGCAGCCGTGACAGGGTCTGGAATGAAAAACTGTTTTTT. It codes for CASSRDRVWNEKLFF.

The chain employs TRBV19 and TRBJ1-2; maybe TRBD1 (5 bases). The germline V and J ends were trimmed by 3 bases and 5 bases, with 13 bases remaining between them. Germline CDR1 is LNHDA and CDR2 is SQIVND (reference sequence). This CDR3 is built from 14 residues. The CDR3 spells CASSIAGDRYGYTF. In DNA form, the CDR3 reads TGTGCCAGTAGTATTGCCGGGGACCGGTATGGCTACACCTTC.

The V call is TRBV11-3, the J call TRBJ2-1; a weak D match, TRBD1 (5 bases). The V gene lost 5 bases and the J gene lost 6 bases, with 14 bases spanning the gap. The CDR3 spans 14 residues. Looked up from germline, CDR1 is SGHNT and CDR2 is YENEEA. This chain's CDR3 is CASSPGDSFNEQFF. CDR3 DNA: TGTGCCAGCAGCCCGGGTGACAGTTTCAATGAGCAGTTCTTC.

This CDR3 reads CTSSQLRRRSGNTIYF. The CDR3 DNA sequence: TGCACCAGCAGCCAACTCCGGAGAAGGTCTGGAAACACCATATATTTT. V usage is TRBV1 and J usage is TRBJ1-3. TRBV1 constitutes a pseudogene. CDR3 length equals 16 residues.

V is TRBV6-5 and J is TRBJ1-4; D is unresolved. Trimming stripped 6 bases from V and 9 bases from J, with 8 bases between. The CDR3 spans 11 residues. CDR1 MNHEY and CDR2 SVGAGI come from the germline V gene. DNA of the CDR3: TGTGCCAGCAGACTCAACAAAAAACTGTTTTTT. Translation: CASRLNKKLFF.

The chain couples TRBV9 to TRBJ1-2; D gene uncertain. Germline V gives CDR1 SGDLS, CDR2 YYNGEE. V gave up 0 bases and J gave up 4 bases, with 13 bases separating them. This CDR3 contains 15 residues. CDR3 nucleotide sequence: TGTGCCAGCAGCGTAGGGGAGAGTCCTGGCTATGGCTACACCTTC. Amino acid sequence: CASSVGESPGYGYTF.

In its sample, this clone was seen a few times. The chain joins TRBV6-1 to TRBJ1-5; D gene unclear. This CDR3 contains 16 residues. Between the trimmed V and J ends, which lost 0 bases and 2 bases, there was a span of 11 bases. In germline, CDR1 is MNHNS, CDR2 SASEGT. This CDR3 is CASSEAVRGGNQPQHF. In DNA form, the CDR3 reads TGTGCCAGCAGTGAAGCGGTCCGGGGAGGCAATCAGCCCCAGCATTTT.

The chain joins TRBV4-3 to TRBJ1-1; D remains unclear. The germline CDR1 and CDR2 sequences are LGHNA and YSLEER. The CDR3 has 15 residues. Trimming took 2 bases from V and 2 from J, leaving 12 bases between them. The CDR3 is CASSQTGQINTEAFF. The DNA for the CDR3 is TGCGCCAGCAGCCAAACCGGCCAGATTAACACTGAAGCTTTCTTT.

The rearrangement uses TRBV7-8 and TRBJ1-3, with D tentatively TRBD1 (6 bases). Germline V CDR1 and CDR2: SGHVS, FQNEAQ. The V gene lost 3 bases and the J gene lost 2 bases, with 8 bases spanning the gap. CDR3 length equals 14 residues. The CDR3 is CASSFRGTGNTIYF. The CDR3 DNA follows: TGTGCCAGCAGCTTTAGGGGGACTGGAAACACCATATATTTT.

This clone has just one count. The V call is TRBV11-3, the J call TRBJ2-3; 8 bases align to TRBD2. Trimming took 6 bases from V and 4 from J; bases not matched to a gene: 6. The CDR3 runs to 14 residues. Germline V lookup: CDR1 SGHNT, CDR2 YENEEA. DNA of the CDR3: TGTGCCAGCAGTCTCGGACTAGCCGCAGATACGCAGTATTTT. It encodes CASSLGLAADTQYF.

In its sample, this clone was seen once. The chain links TRBV9 to TRBJ1-2, with a possible D match to TRBD1 (6 bases). Germline V gene data show CDR1 as SGDLS and CDR2 as YYNGEE. The V gene lost 1 base and the J gene lost 8 bases, with 15 bases spanning the gap. CDR3 length: 14 residues. In nucleotides, the CDR3 is TGTGCCAGCAGCGTATCCTCGGGGGGCACCGGCTACACCTTC. Protein sequence: CASSVSSGGTGYTF.

The rearrangement joins TRBV19 to TRBJ1-5; D is perhaps TRBD1 (6 bases). Germline V lookup: CDR1 LNHDA, CDR2 SQIVND (reference sequence). V gave up 10 bases and J gave up 5 bases, with 27 bases separating them. This CDR3 is 17 amino acids long. The CDR3 DNA is TGTGCCACTCTCAGGGTCGGGGGCTTCCCCCAACATCAGCCCCAGCATTTT. This codes for CATLRVGGFPQHQPQHF. Drawing the rest from reference TRBV19 and TRBJ1-5, the complete variable domain is DGGITQSPKYLFRKEGQNVTLSCEQNLNHDAMYWYRQDPGQGLRLIYYSQIVNDFQKGDIAEGYSVSREKKESFPLTVTSAQKNPTAFYLCATLRVGGFPQHQPQHFGDGTRLSIL.

The sample holds a few counts of this clone. The chain has TRBV5-5 and TRBJ1-5; D call uncertain. Germline-derived CDR1 and CDR2 are SGHKS and YYEKEE (reference sequence). The CDR3 is made up of 16 amino acids. V was trimmed by 0 bases and J by 5 bases, leaving 15 bases between them. DNA of the CDR3: TGTGCCAGCAGCTTGGAGGTCAGCCAAACCTATCAGCCCCAGCATTTT. Translated, it gives CASSLEVSQTYQPQHF.

The rearrangement joins TRBV7-8 to TRBJ2-5, with TRBD2 matching 7 bases. J was trimmed by 3 bases and V by 10 bases; bases with no gene match: 14. Germline V gene sequence: CDR1 SGHVS, CDR2 FQNEAQ. CDR3 length: 15 residues. CDR3 region: CATPPQRGNEETQYF. The DNA of the CDR3 is TGTGCCACCCCACCCCAGCGGGGAAATGAAGAGACCCAGTACTTC.

The chain is built from TRBV7-9 and TRBJ1-1, with TRBD1 as a possible D gene (5 bases). The germline CDR1 and CDR2 sequences are SEHNR and FQNEAQ (reference sequence). V was pared by 5 bases and J by 11 bases, with 21 bases between. This CDR3 spans 14 amino acids. CDR3 DNA sequence: TGTGCCAGCAGCCCCGAGGGGCTGGGAGGGAGGGCTTTCTTT. Translation gives CASSPEGLGGRAFF.

The genes are TRBV19 and TRBJ2-2; TRBD1 aligns across 7 bases. V trimming: 3 bases; J trimming: 0 bases; junction bases outside the gene matches: 7. Germline CDR1 and CDR2: LNHDA and SQIVND (reference sequence). CDR3 length: 17 residues. The CDR3 region has the DNA TGTGCCAGTAGTATCTACGACAGGGCCCCGAACACCGGGGAGCTGTTTTTT. As protein: CASSIYDRAPNTGELFF.